Listed below are T cell receptor beta chains from one sample, sequenced in a study of OX40 agonist ivuxolimab in advanced cancers. Sequencing used immunoSEQ multiplex PCR; TCRdb keeps in-frame clones, though not all of them. The sample lists just over 95,000 clones, around 90% occurring once. The sample here was CD4+ or CD8+ T cells sorted from blood, taken in a trial of the OX40 agonist ivuxolimab. The receptor source for this set is an adult with an advanced solid tumor such as melanoma, head and neck, liver or kidney cancer. Each CDR3 is given with its conserved first and last residue. The D gene is left open where the match is weak. The listing skips clone size in some rows; elsewhere it reads once, few, many or a size class.

clone_size	v_call	j_call	d_call	cdr3_length	cdr3_nt	cdr3_aa
.	TRBV29-1	TRBJ2-1	.	14	TGCAGCGTGGCTAGCGCTAGCTCCTACAATGAGCAGTTCTTC	CSVASASSYNEQFF
.	TRBV5-1	TRBJ2-5	.	16	TGCGCCAGCAGCTTGGGCGCGGACGAGAGAAGGAAGACCCAGTACTTC	CASSLGADERRKTQYF
.	TRBV29-1	TRBJ2-2	TRBD2	15	TGCAGCGTTGCTTCGCTAGCGGGAAGCACCGGGGAGCTGTTTTTT	CSVASLAGSTGELFF
.	TRBV9	TRBJ2-5	.	15	TGTGCCAGCAGCGTAGGATCAGGAAGGCACGAGACCCAGTACTTC	CASSVGSGRHETQYF
.	TRBV25-1	TRBJ2-7	TRBD1	14	TGTGCCAGCAGTGGGGACAGGCCCAGGTACGAGCAGTACTTC	CASSGDRPRYEQYF
.	TRBV6-1	TRBJ1-1	TRBD1	15	TGTGCCAGCAGTGGAGGACAGGGACCGAACACTGAAGCTTTCTTT	CASSGGQGPNTEAFF
.	TRBV7-9	TRBJ1-6	.	15	TGTGCCAGCAGCTCGAGGGCCTCGGGGAATTCACCCCTCCACTTT	CASSSRASGNSPLHF
.	TRBV28	TRBJ1-1	.	13	TGTGCCAGCAGTTTACGGGGAAGCACTGAAGCTTTCTTT	CASSLRGSTEAFF
once	TRBV11-3	TRBJ2-1	.	16	TGTGCCAGCAGCCCTTCCCGGGACAAAGGGGACAATGAGCAGTTCTTC	CASSPSRDKGDNEQFF
.	TRBV5-6	TRBJ1-2	.	15	TGTGCCAGCAGCCCGGGAGGAGGAGTTAACTATGGCTACACCTTC	CASSPGGGVNYGYTF
.	TRBV6-5	TRBJ1-3	TRBD1	13	TGTGCCACTCAGGGGGGCTCTGGAAACACCATATATTTT	CATQGGSGNTIYF
.	TRBV4-2	TRBJ2-1	.	15	TGTGCCAGCAGCCAAGATCTGGGGCAAACGGCCGGGCAGTTCTTC	CASSQDLGQTAGQFF
once	TRBV5-8	TRBJ1-1	.	15	TGTGCCAGCAGCTTGGGACAGCGAACGAACACTGAAGCTTTCTTT	CASSLGQRTNTEAFF
.	TRBV5-4	TRBJ1-2	.	16	TGTGCCAGCAGCTTGGCCCTGGGGGGGCTGGGCTATGGCTACACCTTC	CASSLALGGLGYGYTF
.	TRBV5-1	TRBJ2-3	.	14	TGCGCCAGCAGCTTGGGGCAGGTGGCAGATACGCAGTATTTT	CASSLGQVADTQYF
.	TRBV4-2	TRBJ1-4	.	16	TGTGCCAGCAGCCAGGGAAGGCAGGGGACTAATGAAAAACTGTTTTTT	CASSQGRQGTNEKLFF
.	TRBV30	TRBJ1-4	TRBD1	17	TGTGCCTGGACGGGACAGGGTTCCGCTTCGGTCGGTGAAAAACTGTTTTTT	CAWTGQGSASVGEKLFF
once	TRBV5-1	TRBJ1-1	.	15	TGCGCCAGCAGCTCCGCGGGGGGTATGAACACTGAAGCTTTCTTT	CASSSAGGMNTEAFF
.	TRBV2	TRBJ2-3	.	16	TGTGCCAGCAGGGAAGGACGAACGGCTAGCACAGATACGCAGTATTTT	CASREGRTASTDTQYF
.	TRBV30	TRBJ2-3	.	14	TGTGCCTGGAGCCTTGGGTCTAGCACAGATACGCAGTATTTT	CAWSLGSSTDTQYF
.	TRBV10-3	TRBJ2-3	TRBD2	17	TGTGCCTCACAGGGGCGTAGCGGGGGCCAAAGCACAGATACGCAGTATTTT	CASQGRSGGQSTDTQYF
.	TRBV9	TRBJ2-1	.	12	TGTGCCAGCAGCGTAGCTACCGGGGGGCAGTTCTTC	CASSVATGGQFF
.	TRBV7-9	TRBJ2-1	TRBD2	17	TGTGCCAGCAGCTCCAATCGTGGACTAGCGGGCTACAATGAGCAGTTCTTC	CASSSNRGLAGYNEQFF
.	TRBV4-2	TRBJ1-2	.	15	TGTGCCAGCAGCCCGAGTGGTGTAGATAACTATGGCTACACCTTC	CASSPSGVDNYGYTF
.	TRBV29-1	TRBJ2-4	.	12	TGCAGCGTTTCGGAGACACCGAACATTCAGTACTTC	CSVSETPNIQYF
few	TRBV19	TRBJ2-2	TRBD2	17	TGTGCCAGTAGTCCCTCAAGCGGGAGGGCGGGCACCGGGGAGCTGTTTTTT	CASSPSSGRAGTGELFF
.	TRBV11-2	TRBJ2-7	.	12	TGTGCCAGCAGCAACTCAGGAACCGAGCAGTACTTC	CASSNSGTEQYF
.	TRBV6-5	TRBJ1-2	TRBD1	14	TGTGCCAGCAGCATCCACAGGGGGACGGCTGGCTACACCTTC	CASSIHRGTAGYTF
.	TRBV2	TRBJ1-4	.	16	TGTGCCAGCAGCCTTTCGAGACAGATAACTAATGAAAAACTGTTTTTT	CASSLSRQITNEKLFF
.	TRBV4-1	TRBJ2-4	TRBD1	19	TGCGCCAGCAGCCAAGAGGGGACAGGGGTGGTTCTGGCCAAAAACATTCAGTACTTC	CASSQEGTGVVLAKNIQYF
few	TRBV4-1	TRBJ1-2	.	15	TGCGCCAGCAGCCAAGGGGCGACAGCTCAATATGGCTACACCTTC	CASSQGATAQYGYTF
.	TRBV15	TRBJ2-7	.	14	TGTGCCACCAGCAGAGAGGGGGTTGGTTACGAGCAGTACTTC	CATSREGVGYEQYF
.	TRBV27	TRBJ1-1	TRBD1	13	TGTGCCAGCAGATTGAAAGGGACAGCTGAAGCTTTCTTT	CASRLKGTAEAFF
.	TRBV5-1	TRBJ2-3	.	17	TGCGCCAGCAGCTCCCTGGGGCGGGGTGCTAGCACAGATACGCAGTATTTT	CASSSLGRGASTDTQYF
once	TRBV6-1	TRBJ2-3	.	16	TGTGCCAGCAGTGAACGACCTACGGGGGCCACAGATACGCAGTATTTT	CASSERPTGATDTQYF
once	TRBV5-6	TRBJ2-4	.	15	TGTGCCAGCAGCTTGGTGGCGGGTCGCAAAAACATTCAGTACTTC	CASSLVAGRKNIQYF
.	TRBV27	TRBJ2-5	.	18	TGTGCCAGCAGTTTAAGGGGGGGCAGGACAGGGCGGCAAGAGACCCAGTACTTC	CASSLRGGRTGRQETQYF
.	TRBV30	TRBJ2-2	TRBD1	15	TGTGCCTGGAGTTTCGGACAGGGTGACACCGGGGAGCTGTTTTTT	CAWSFGQGDTGELFF
.	TRBV10-1	TRBJ2-3	TRBD1	15	TGCGCCAGCAGCGAGACGACAGGGGGCGTCGGTACGCAGTATTTT	CASSETTGGVGTQYF
.	TRBV11-3	TRBJ1-1	.	13	TGTGCCAGCAGCTCGGGAGACAACACTGAAGCTTTCTTT	CASSSGDNTEAFF
.	TRBV5-8	TRBJ1-5	.	15	TGTGCCAGCAGCTTGGATCTGGGGAGCAATCAGCCCCAGCATTTT	CASSLDLGSNQPQHF
once	TRBV18	TRBJ2-7	.	13	TGTGCCAGCTCACCACCGGTTTCCTACGAGCAGTACTTC	CASSPPVSYEQYF
.	TRBV7-9	TRBJ2-1	TRBD2	19	TGTGCCAGCAGCTTAGCTCGTTTCGAAAGCGGGAGGGATCCCAATGAGCAGTTCTTC	CASSLARFESGRDPNEQFF
.	TRBV5-1	TRBJ1-3	.	16	TGCGCCAGCAGCTTGGCCAGGTTCGGGTCTGGAAACACCATATATTTT	CASSLARFGSGNTIYF
.	TRBV30	TRBJ1-2	.	12	TGTGCCTGGAGGTTAGGGATCTATGGCTACACCTTC	CAWRLGIYGYTF
.	TRBV28	TRBJ2-2	TRBD2	19	TGTGCCAGCAGATCGGGGGGACTAGCGGGCCCTCTGAACACCGGGGAGCTGTTTTTT	CASRSGGLAGPLNTGELFF
.	TRBV2	TRBJ1-5	.	15	TGTGCCAGCCGGGGGCTCGGCAGGGCCGATCAGCCCCAGCATTTT	CASRGLGRADQPQHF
few	TRBV19	TRBJ1-2	.	9	TGTGCCAGTAGTGGGTGCTACACCTTC	CASSGCYTF
.	TRBV19	TRBJ1-6	.	14	TGTGCCAGTAGTATAGGACCGTATTCTTCACCCCTCCACTTT	CASSIGPYSSPLHF
.	TRBV7-8	TRBJ2-7	.	14	TGTGCCAGCAGCTTGGGGACGTCCAACTACGAGCAGTACTTC	CASSLGTSNYEQYF
.	TRBV6-1	TRBJ1-1	.	14	TGTGCCAGCAGCGAAGGGGAGCCGCACACTGAAGCTTTCTTT	CASSEGEPHTEAFF
.	TRBV19	TRBJ1-1	TRBD1	13	TGTGCCAGTCGAGGACAGGGCCAAGCTGAAGCTTTCTTT	CASRGQGQAEAFF
.	TRBV30	TRBJ1-3	TRBD1	14	TGTGCCTGGGCAGGGGGCGCGTCTGGAAACACCATATATTTT	CAWAGGASGNTIYF
.	TRBV19	TRBJ2-7	.	13	TGTGCCAGTAGTATTGGGGGGAGCTACGAGCAGTACTTC	CASSIGGSYEQYF